The 22 T cell receptor beta chains below were found in one sample sequenced in a study of cytomegalovirus exposure and HLA in healthy donors. Amplification used 60 Vbeta primers and 13 Jbeta primers. Data came from immunoSEQ multiplex PCR; TCRdb stores just in-frame clones and leaves some out. The repertoire includes some 180,000 clones, about 88% of them detected once, and around 0.21% sits in the top ten. Sequencing used PBMCs. All receptors derive from a girl less than two years old in good health and CMV-seronegative.

A few counts support this clone. The rearrangement joins TRBV18 to TRBJ1-1; 8 nucleotides line up with TRBD1. CDR3 length: 16 residues. Trimming took 3 bases from V and 0 from J; bases not matched to a gene: 6. The V gene's germline CDR1 is KGHSH and CDR2 LQKENI. DNA for the CDR3: TGTGCCAGCTCACCTACAGGGGGTCCGATGAACACTGAAGCTTTCTTT. It yields the protein CASSPTGGPMNTEAFF. The full variable domain, its missing parts supplied by reference TRBV18 and TRBJ1-1, is NAGVMQNPRHLVRRRGQEARLRCSPMKGHSHVYWYRQLPEEGLKFMVYLQKENIIDESGMPKERFSAEFPKEGPSILRIQQVVRGDSAAYFCASSPTGGPMNTEAFFGQGTRLTVV.

This chain joins TRBV4-1 and TRBJ2-5, with 8 bases aligning to TRBD1. The CDR3 has 15 residues. The germline CDR1 and CDR2 sequences are MGHRA and YSYEKL. Losses at the gene ends were 4 bases for V and 3 bases for J; bases not matched to a gene: 7. The CDR3 nucleotides are TGCGCCAGCAGCCTAGCCGGACAGGGCGAAGAGACCCAGTACTTC. Protein: CASSLAGQGEETQYF.

This clone was seen a few times. The chain is built from TRBV27 and TRBJ1-5; no reliable D call. The V end lost 3 bases, the J end lost 0 bases, and 3 bases lay between the germline ends. CDR3 length: 13 amino acids. CDR1 and CDR2 from the germline V gene are MNHEY and SMNVEV (reference sequence). The CDR3 spells CASSFYSNQPQHF. The DNA for the CDR3 is TGTGCCAGCAGTTTTTATAGCAATCAGCCCCAGCATTTT.

The CDR3 DNA sequence: TGCAGCGTTGAGGGACCGGGAGAGGACGTCACTGAAGCTTTCTTT. It encodes CSVEGPGEDVTEAFF. The rearrangement uses TRBV29-1 and TRBJ1-1, with TRBD1 as a possible D gene (5 bases). Trimming shortened V by 3 bases and J by 4 bases, and 18 bases separated the two germline ends. This CDR3 is 15 amino acids long. Germline V gene lookup returns CDR1 SQVTM and CDR2 ANQGSEA. Using reference TRBV29-1 and TRBJ1-1 for the parts outside the CDR3, the full variable domain is SAVISQKPSRDICQRGTSLTIQCQVDSQVTMMFWYRQQPGQSLTLIATANQGSEATYESGFVIDKFPISRPNLTFSTLTVSNMSPEDSSIYLCSVEGPGEDVTEAFFGQGTRLTVV.

V usage is TRBV7-3 and J usage is TRBJ1-6; unclear D gene. This CDR3 contains 15 residues. Germline values: CDR1 SGHTA, CDR2 FQGTGA. Trimming shortened V by 5 bases and J by 10 bases, and 18 bases separated the two germline ends. In DNA form, the CDR3 reads TGTGCCAGCAGCCCCGGCGTGGTAGAGGGCTCACCCCTCCACTTT. This translates into CASSPGVVEGSPLHF.

The chain links TRBV4-2 to TRBJ2-5; maybe TRBD1 (5 bases). The tail of the sequence fits TRBJ2-7 better, so the J call may be wrong. Germline V gene data show CDR1 as LGHNA and CDR2 as YNFKEQ. The CDR3 spans 16 residues. The CDR3 spells CASSQELAGPPYEQYF. In DNA, the CDR3 is TGTGCCAGCAGCCAAGAACTTGCAGGGCCCCCTTACGAGCAGTACTTC.

This rearrangement joins TRBV6-4 to TRBJ1-1; 7 positions match TRBD1. The CDR3 loop spans 15 amino acids. Trimming removed 0 bases from V and 8 bases from J; junction bases left unmatched: 9. CDR1 and CDR2 (germline): MRHNA, SNTAGT. The CDR3: CASSDSGGGFTEAFF. The DNA for the CDR3 is TGTGCCAGCAGTGACTCAGGGGGCGGATTTACCGAAGCTTTCTTT.

The J gene is TRBJ2-7, the V gene TRBV6-1; a possible D gene is TRBD2 (6 bases). This CDR3 region has 14 residues. Germline assignment: CDR1 MNHNS and CDR2 SASEGT. V was pared by 6 bases and J by 2 bases, with 14 bases between. The CDR3 bases are TGTGCCAGCAGGGGACTCGACCAAACCTACGAGCAGTACTTC. This gives the protein CASRGLDQTYEQYF.

CDR3 protein: CASSQGKLAGDYNEQFF. In nucleotides, the CDR3 is TGCGCCAGCAGCCAAGGAAAACTAGCGGGAGACTACAATGAGCAGTTCTTC. The chain employs TRBV4-1 and TRBJ2-1, with 11 bases lining up with TRBD2. CDR1 is MGHRA, CDR2 YSYEKL, per germline. V lost 1 base to trimming and J lost 3 bases; unmatched junction nucleotides: 5. The CDR3 extends over 17 amino acids.

The chain carries TRBV7-9 and TRBJ2-1; D may be TRBD2 (6 bases). Germline V lookup: CDR1 SEHNR, CDR2 FQNEAQ (reference sequence). The V end lost 5 bases, the J end lost 0 bases, and 14 bases lay between the germline ends. The CDR3 sequence is 16 residues long. CDR3 in DNA: TGTGCCAGCAGCCCAATCAGCGGGTACTCCTACAATGAGCAGTTCTTC. Encoded protein: CASSPISGYSYNEQFF.

The chain joins TRBV5-1 to TRBJ2-5; D is undetermined. There are 12 residues in the CDR3. The V end was cut by 0 bases, the J end by 3 bases, with 3 bases between. Per the germline V gene, CDR1 is SGHRS and CDR2 is YFSETQ. DNA of the CDR3: TGCGCCAGCAGCTTGGCCGAAGAGACCCAGTACTTC. Its translation is CASSLAEETQYF.

The J gene is TRBJ1-2, the V gene TRBV5-3, with D unresolved. TRBV5-3 is marked as an open reading frame, function uncertain. V dropped 3 bases and J dropped 5 bases, with 5 bases sitting between them. CDR3 length: 11 residues. In nucleotides, the CDR3 is TGTGCCAGAAGCTCCCAATATGGCTACACCTTC. Translating gives CARSSQYGYTF.

This clone showed up just once. The V call is TRBV5-1, the J call TRBJ2-3; the match to TRBD1 covers 7 bases. V was pared by 2 bases and J by 1 base, with 4 bases of the junction left unmatched. Germline lookup yields CDR1 SGHRS and CDR2 YFSETQ. CDR3 length equals 15 residues. The CDR3 region is CASSLRDSGTDTQYF. The CDR3 coding sequence is TGCGCCAGCAGCTTAAGGGACAGCGGCACAGATACGCAGTATTTT.

This chain connects TRBV2 to TRBJ2-2; the match to TRBD1 covers 12 bases. Trimming cost V 8 bases and J 7 bases; bases outside gene matches: 8. Germline loops: CDR1 SNHLY, CDR2 FYNNEI. The CDR3 length is 15 residues. Here the CDR3 reads CASGRDRGLDGELFF. The CDR3 coding sequence is TGTGCCAGCGGCCGGGACAGGGGGCTTGACGGGGAGCTGTTTTTT.

V usage is TRBV19 and J usage is TRBJ1-3; tentative D call: TRBD1 (5 bases). V was clipped by 3 bases and J by 5 bases, with 23 bases between them. Germline CDR1 reads LNHDA; CDR2 reads SQIVND (reference sequence). This CDR3 region has 18 residues. The CDR3 coding sequence is TGTGCCAGTAGTATCCGCGCAACCCCCGGGTTGGGGCGAAACACCATATATTTT. Protein sequence: CASSIRATPGLGRNTIYF.

A remark on this clone: The sample holds other DNA sequences that translate to the same CDR3. The chain recombines TRBV6-5 with TRBJ1-1; D unresolved. CDR1 and CDR2 (germline): MNHEY, SVGAGI. This CDR3 has 15 residues. The V gene lost 0 bases and the J gene lost 0 bases, with 8 bases spanning the gap. This chain's CDR3 is CASSYSARLNTEAFF. Written as DNA, the CDR3 is TGTGCCAGCAGTTACTCAGCGAGACTGAACACTGAAGCTTTCTTT.

In nucleotides, the CDR3 is TGTGCCAGCAGCGTCAGGGCGACGGAGACCCAGTACTTC. The encoded protein is CASSVRATETQYF. The V and J genes are TRBV7-9 and TRBJ2-5; D is perhaps TRBD1 (5 bases). CDR1 SEHNR and CDR2 FQNEAQ come from the germline V gene (reference sequence). Trimming took 5 bases from V and 5 from J, leaving 12 bases between them. The CDR3 runs to 13 residues.

V and J are TRBV27 and TRBJ2-3, with TRBD2 identical over 12 bases. V was pared by 7 bases and J by 5 bases, with 7 bases of the junction left unmatched. The CDR3 sequence is 15 residues long. Per germline, CDR1 MNHEY and CDR2 SMNVEV (reference sequence). CDR3 DNA: TGTGCCAGCACCAAGACTAGCGGGGGTGTAGATACGCAGTATTTT. Translated, it gives CASTKTSGGVDTQYF.

Remarks on this clone: Other DNA sequences in the same sample also yield this CDR3. The gene calls are TRBV30 and TRBJ1-5; tentatively, D is TRBD1 (6 bases). The CDR3 is made up of 14 amino acids. CDR1 GTSNPN and CDR2 SVGIG come from the germline V gene (reference sequence). V lost 0 bases to trimming and J lost 4 bases, with 10 bases between them. The CDR3 coding sequence is TGTGCCTGGAGTGTAGGGCAGGGGAATCAGCCCCAGCATTTT. Residues: CAWSVGQGNQPQHF.

CDR3 nucleotide sequence: TGTGCCAGCAGCCTGGCTGGGGGGGCCTACGAGCAGTACTTC. Residues: CASSLAGGAYEQYF. The chain recombines TRBV5-4 with TRBJ2-7; 7 bases align to TRBD2. Looked up from germline, CDR1 is SGHNT and CDR2 is YYREEE (reference sequence). The CDR3 length is 14 residues. V dropped 4 bases and J dropped 2; count of bases not matched to a gene: 6. Complete variable domain (other parts from reference TRBV5-4 and TRBJ2-7): ETGVTQSPTHLIKTRGQQVTLRCSSQSGHNTVSWYQQALGQGPQFIFQYYREEENGRGNFPPRFSGLQFPNYSSELNVNALELDDSALYLCASSLAGGAYEQYFGPGTRLTVT.

The rearrangement uses TRBV9 and TRBJ2-2; TRBD2 matches 7 bases. The CDR3 is made up of 17 amino acids. Germline CDR1 SGDLS, CDR2 YYNGEE. The junction had 7 bases not matched to a gene; V was cut back by 0 bases and J by 2 bases. The CDR3 nucleotides are TGTGCCAGCAGCGTAGTGGGCGGGAGTTTCAACACCGGGGAGCTGTTTTTT. Its protein is CASSVVGGSFNTGELFF.

The chain links TRBV5-4 to TRBJ2-2; D is uncertain. CDR1 and CDR2 from the germline V gene are SGHNT and YYREEE (reference sequence). Trimming stripped 1 base from V and 4 bases from J, with 11 bases between. CDR3 length equals 15 residues. This chain's CDR3 is CASSLYARLTGELFF. The CDR3 DNA reads TGTGCCAGCAGCTTGTACGCTAGGCTCACCGGGGAGCTGTTTTTT. The variable domain in full, completed from reference TRBV5-4 and TRBJ2-2, reads ETGVTQSPTHLIKTRGQQVTLRCSSQSGHNTVSWYQQALGQGPQFIFQYYREEENGRGNFPPRFSGLQFPNYSSELNVNALELDDSALYLCASSLYARLTGELFFGEGSRLTVL.